The 8 T cell receptor beta chains presented below share a single source sample, sequenced in a study of CD8+ T cells in alopecia areata. Extraction of RNA preceded its reverse transcription into cDNA, which served as the sequencing template. TCRdb's table, derived via immunoSEQ multiplex PCR, lists solely in-frame clones and lacks some. The table includes about 200,000 clones, 60% detected once. The sample's treatment: oral pan-JAK inhibitor, 5-10 mg twice daily. Source: CD4+ T cells sorted from blood, taken at week 4, from a patient treated with tofacitinib. The receptors were sampled from a human donor with alopecia areata.

The rearrangement uses TRBV5-1 and TRBJ2-1; D perhaps matches TRBD2 (6 bases). The CDR3 is made up of 13 amino acids. V dropped 1 base and J dropped 9 bases, with 11 bases sitting between them. Germline V gene data show CDR1 as SGHRS and CDR2 as YFSETQ. The CDR3 here is CASSLFGGGEQFF. CDR3 bases: TGCGCCAGCAGCTTGTTCGGGGGAGGTGAGCAGTTCTTC.

V and J are TRBV6-5 and TRBJ1-5; weak D call: TRBD1 (5 bases). In germline, CDR1 is MNHEY, CDR2 SVGAGI. This CDR3 region has 14 residues. With 2 bases removed from V and 5 bases from J, the gap between germline ends came to 10 bases. Here the CDR3 reads CASSYRGGDQPQHF. The CDR3 coding sequence is TGTGCCAGCAGTTACAGGGGCGGGGATCAGCCCCAGCATTTT.

Here the CDR3 reads CAISSRDRLTYEQYF. The CDR3 DNA sequence: TGTGCCATCAGTTCCCGGGACAGACTAACCTACGAGCAGTACTTC. V usage is TRBV10-3 and J usage is TRBJ2-7, with 7 bases fitting TRBD1. The germline V gene has CDR1 ENHRY and CDR2 SYGVKD. This CDR3 has 15 amino acids. After removal of 5 bases from V and 2 bases from J, the junction contained 9 bases not matched to a gene.

The chain has TRBV5-4 and TRBJ2-7, with 7 bases matching TRBD1. This CDR3 has 15 residues. V shed 4 bases and J 0 bases; nucleotides not matched to a gene: 7. CDR1 SGHNT and CDR2 YYREEE come from the germline V gene (reference sequence). The CDR3 bases are TGTGCCAGCAGCCTCGGACAGGTAAACTCCTACGAGCAGTACTTC. Its protein is CASSLGQVNSYEQYF.

The rearrangement uses TRBV5-1 and TRBJ1-2, with a tentative D call TRBD1 (5 bases). The CDR3 totals 15 residues. V lost 3 bases and J lost 5, with 17 bases in between. Germline V lookup: CDR1 SGHRS, CDR2 YFSETQ. The CDR3 region is CASSSHPRGTYGYTF. The CDR3 DNA reads TGCGCCAGCAGCTCCCATCCCCGAGGGACTTATGGCTACACCTTC. The full variable domain, rest sourced from reference TRBV5-1 and TRBJ1-2, is KAGVTQTPRYLIKTRGQQVTLSCSPISGHRSVSWYQQTPGQGLQFLFEYFSETQRNKGNFPGRFSGRQFSNSRSEMNVSTLELGDSALYLCASSSHPRGTYGYTFGSGTRLTVV.

This clone was detected only a few times. The J gene is TRBJ2-5, the V gene TRBV27, with D unresolved. Germline CDR1 and CDR2: MNHEY and SMNVEV (reference sequence). Trimming cost V 5 bases and J 1 base, with 14 bases left between them. The CDR3 runs 15 residues. CDR3 sequence reads: CASSPYYSLQETQYF. The DNA of the CDR3 is TGTGCCAGCAGTCCCTACTACTCACTCCAAGAGACCCAGTACTTC.

V and J are TRBV2 and TRBJ2-7, with TRBD1 matching 10 bases. This CDR3 has 14 residues. The J segment lost 6 bases and the V segment lost 9 bases, leaving 11 bases of the junction unmatched. The V gene's germline CDR1 is SNHLY and CDR2 FYNNEI. The CDR3 reads CARAQTGGSFEQYF. The DNA of the CDR3 is TGTGCCAGAGCCCAGACAGGGGGCTCTTTCGAGCAGTACTTC.

The rearrangement joins TRBV5-6 to TRBJ2-3; possible D gene TRBD2, 6 bases. This CDR3 has 14 residues. CDR1 is SGHDT, CDR2 YYEEEE, per germline. Trimming removed 6 bases at V and 3 bases at J, with 14 bases between. The CDR3 protein is CASKRREWTDTQYF. DNA for the CDR3: TGTGCCAGCAAACGGAGGGAGTGGACAGATACGCAGTATTTT.